This is a list of T cell receptor beta chains from one sample in a study of T cell responses to AZD1222 COVID-19 vaccine. The protocol was immunoSEQ multiplex PCR, while the TCRdb copy is restricted to in-frame clones and leaves out a portion. The sample gives about 150,000 clones, approximately 92% of which show up once; roughly 3.2% is in the top ten. Material: peripheral blood, obtained 28 days after the second AZD1222 dose. The receptors were gathered from an adult who received the AZD1222 COVID-19 vaccine. CDR3s include the opening cysteine and the closing phenylalanine or tryptophan. Each record gives: J gene, clone size, D gene, V gene, CDR3 DNA, CDR3 protein. The D gene is left open where the match is weak. Expanded clones are given a class, and other clones once, few, many or no size at all.

J: TRBJ2-5; size: .; D: TRBD2; V: TRBV18; DNA: TGTGCCAGCTCACCGAATTCAGCGGGAGCCGGAGAGACCCAGTACTTC; CDR3: CASSPNSAGAGETQYF
J: TRBJ2-2; size: .; D: TRBD2; V: TRBV11-2; DNA: TGTGCCTGGGGGGGAGACACCGGGGAGCTGTTTTTT; CDR3: CAWGGDTGELFF
J: TRBJ2-3; size: .; D: TRBD1; V: TRBV7-9; DNA: TGTGCCAGCAGCCAATCCCGGACAGGGTTAGATACGCAGTATTTT; CDR3: CASSQSRTGLDTQYF
J: TRBJ2-7; size: .; D: .; V: TRBV6-5; DNA: TGTGCCAGCAGCCCGCGCCCTCCGGGATCCTACGAGCAGTACTTC; CDR3: CASSPRPPGSYEQYF
J: TRBJ2-7; size: .; D: TRBD1; V: TRBV5-1; DNA: TGCGCCAGCAGCCTCGGGACAGGGGGCGGCGAGCAGTACTTC; CDR3: CASSLGTGGGEQYF
J: TRBJ2-1; size: .; D: TRBD2; V: TRBV19; DNA: TGTGCCAGTAGCCTCGGGACTAGCGGATATGAGCAGTTCTTC; CDR3: CASSLGTSGYEQFF
J: TRBJ2-5; size: .; D: TRBD1; V: TRBV11-3; DNA: TGTGCCAGCAGCCCAGGGACAGGGCGCTCAGAGACCCAGTACTTC; CDR3: CASSPGTGRSETQYF
J: TRBJ2-1; size: once; D: .; V: TRBV19; DNA: TGTGCCAGTAGGGGTGCAGGGTTTTCCTACAATGAGCAGTTCTTC; CDR3: CASRGAGFSYNEQFF
J: TRBJ1-2; size: .; D: .; V: TRBV30; DNA: TGTGCCTGGAGAGGATCCTATGGCTACACCTTC; CDR3: CAWRGSYGYTF
J: TRBJ1-3; size: .; D: .; V: TRBV25-1; DNA: TGTGCCAGCAGTGAAGAACACCTCTCTGGAAACACCATATATTTT; CDR3: CASSEEHLSGNTIYF
J: TRBJ2-7; size: .; D: .; V: TRBV20-1; DNA: TGCAGTGCTAGCGGGGACAACGAGCAGTACTTC; CDR3: CSASGDNEQYF
J: TRBJ2-2; size: .; D: .; V: TRBV3-1/TRBV3-2; DNA: TGTGCCAGCAGTCCTAACACCGGGGAGCTGTTTTTT; CDR3: CASSPNTGELFF
J: TRBJ2-1; size: .; D: .; V: TRBV6-2/TRBV6-3; DNA: TGTGCCAGCAGTTACTCCCAGACAGGGAGGGCCTACAATGAGCAGTTCTTC; CDR3: CASSYSQTGRAYNEQFF
J: TRBJ2-1; size: .; D: TRBD2; V: TRBV24-1; DNA: TGTGCCACCAGTGACCACACTAGCGGGAGGGCATATGAGCAGTTCTTC; CDR3: CATSDHTSGRAYEQFF
J: TRBJ2-5; size: .; D: .; V: TRBV25-1; DNA: TGTGCCAGCAGTGAAAAAAGGGACTGGGAGACCCAGTACTTC; CDR3: CASSEKRDWETQYF
J: TRBJ1-2; size: .; D: .; V: TRBV2; DNA: TGTGCCAGCAGTACGGGGTACGGCTACACCTTC; CDR3: CASSTGYGYTF
J: TRBJ1-2; size: .; D: .; V: TRBV19; DNA: TGTGCCAGTAGTATTTTACAGGTCCGGGATGGCTACACCTTC; CDR3: CASSILQVRDGYTF
J: TRBJ1-1; size: .; D: .; V: TRBV10-1; DNA: TGCGCCAGCAGTGAGTCTAACGCCGGCCTAGGAGAAGCTTTCTTT; CDR3: CASSESNAGLGEAFF
J: TRBJ1-6; size: once; D: TRBD1; V: TRBV6-5; DNA: TGTGCCAGCAGGACAGGGAGGGATTCACCCCTCCACTTT; CDR3: CASRTGRDSPLHF
J: TRBJ1-6; size: .; D: TRBD1; V: TRBV5-4; DNA: TGTGCCAGCAGCGACCTGGACAGGGGACGTAATTCACCCCTCCACTTT; CDR3: CASSDLDRGRNSPLHF
J: TRBJ1-2; size: .; D: .; V: TRBV3-1/TRBV3-2; DNA: TGTGCCAGCAGCCAAGAATCCCTTGGTGAAGGGAGCTATGGCTACACCTTC; CDR3: CASSQESLGEGSYGYTF
J: TRBJ2-4; size: once; D: .; V: TRBV15; DNA: TGTGCCACCAGCAGAAGTACCCCGGGCCTTGGAGGCAAAAACATTCAGTACTTC; CDR3: CATSRSTPGLGGKNIQYF
J: TRBJ1-1; size: .; D: .; V: TRBV7-6; DNA: TGTGCCAGCAGCTTAGGGTCCACTGAAGCTTTCTTT; CDR3: CASSLGSTEAFF
J: TRBJ1-5; size: .; D: .; V: TRBV2; DNA: TGTGCCAGCAGCCACATGCCCAATCAGCCCCAGCATTTT; CDR3: CASSHMPNQPQHF
J: TRBJ2-3; size: once; D: .; V: TRBV5-4; DNA: TGTGCCAGCAGCTTGGAGGGGCCCAGCACAGATACGCAGTATTTT; CDR3: CASSLEGPSTDTQYF
J: TRBJ1-1; size: .; D: .; V: TRBV5-6; DNA: TGTGCCTCCAACGTCGGGCTGAACACTGAAGCTTTCTTT; CDR3: CASNVGLNTEAFF
J: TRBJ2-7; size: .; D: .; V: TRBV5-5; DNA: TGTGCCAGCAGCAATCCCGACTTCACCTACGAGCAGTACTTC; CDR3: CASSNPDFTYEQYF
J: TRBJ1-1; size: .; D: .; V: TRBV6-5; DNA: TGTGCCAGCACCAACGGAAGGAACACTGAAGCTTTCTTT; CDR3: CASTNGRNTEAFF
J: TRBJ2-1; size: .; D: TRBD1; V: TRBV6-5; DNA: TGTGCCAGCACCTTGGGACAGGTAGCCTACAATGAGCAGTTCTTC; CDR3: CASTLGQVAYNEQFF